These T cell receptor beta chains were read from a single sample in a study of PD-L1 blockade in urothelial cancer. TCRdb's table, derived via immunoSEQ multiplex PCR, lists solely in-frame clones and lacks some. The sample lists nearly 35,000 clones, roughly 84% occurring once. Sequencing used PBMCs, obtained around atezolizumab (anti-PD-L1) treatment. These TCRs come from a man in his sixties with urothelial cancer. The CDR3 runs from the conserved cysteine through the conserved F or W.

V: TRBV10-2
CDR3: CASSDRGRQAFRGYTF

V: TRBV18
CDR3: CASSPPDRADSYEQYF

V: TRBV28
CDR3: CASSSGGGTYEQYF

V: TRBV9
CDR3: CASSPGGTGGYGYTF

V: TRBV28
CDR3: CASSPLSGRGTDTQYF

V: TRBV7-7
CDR3: CASKEGSDTGELFF

V: TRBV9
CDR3: CASSAGGQGRADTQYF

V: TRBV5-4
CDR3: CASSLAQRGNYGYTF

V: TRBV27
CDR3: CASSSTGTEAFF

V: TRBV5-6
CDR3: CASSLGTLPGSQETQYF

V: TRBV2
CDR3: CASSVIGTRGNEQFF

V: TRBV5-4
CDR3: CASQPDPGQTNEKLFF

V: TRBV9
CDR3: CASSVGISGSPYEQYF

V: TRBV5-4
CDR3: CASSSDRGSYEQYF

V: TRBV21-1
CDR3: CASSKDGTVTDTQYF

V: TRBV5-1
CDR3: CASSLRRQGLGNTEAFF

V: TRBV7-2
CDR3: CASSPWTAGLMNTEAFF

V: TRBV5-1
CDR3: CASSSALRTVQQNTEAFF

V: TRBV30
CDR3: CARKAGSSYEQYF

V: TRBV2
CDR3: CASSLNMGQARGEQYF

V: TRBV6-6
CDR3: CASREPGLAGGEQYF

V: TRBV6-1
CDR3: CAGAAGTSVTDTQYF

V: TRBV28
CDR3: CASSYLNYGYTF

V: TRBV7-8
CDR3: CASSAPGNQPQHF

V: TRBV4-3
CDR3: CASSQEPAAGELFF

V: TRBV2
CDR3: CASRRTDEQFF

V: TRBV29-1
CDR3: CSVDRAGGPNEQFF

V: TRBV2
CDR3: CASKLAGANTGELFF

V: TRBV5-4
CDR3: CASSLDPSGSTDTQYF

V: TRBV7-9
CDR3: CASSLGTASWIYGYTF

V: TRBV6-1
CDR3: CASSDRPGEQYF

V: TRBV2
CDR3: CASSVWLAGVQQYF

V: TRBV7-2
CDR3: CASSTLGAGELFF

V: TRBV27
CDR3: CASINGLASNTGELFF

V: TRBV4-1
CDR3: CASSQIDPGSYEQYF

V: TRBV6-5
CDR3: CASIKAGGYNEQFF

V: TRBV7-8
CDR3: CASSLGTSGQGARGNTIYF

V: TRBV7-9
CDR3: CASRSGQPSSYEQYF

V: TRBV2
CDR3: CASSVQPRGTEAFF

V: TRBV28
CDR3: CASSWYSGQFF

V: TRBV30
CDR3: CAWSVGQGEYYGYTF

V: TRBV30
CDR3: CAWSGQGSRTDTQYF

V: TRBV5-1
CDR3: CASSLAAGDADTQYF